The rows below give T cell receptor beta chains drawn from one sample of a study of T cells after somatic rescue of genetic block. TCRdb keeps only in-frame clones here, not all; method: immunoSEQ multiplex PCR. The table has about 67,000 clones, around 90% seen once. Sequencing was performed on peripheral blood mononuclear cells (PBMCs). These receptors were collected from a man between 35 and 55 years old. Each CDR3 is given with its conserved first and last residue. The D gene is left open where the match is weak. The size field is filled for only some rows; it gives once, few, many or a size class.

d_call	v_call	j_call	clone_size	cdr3_aa	cdr3_nt
TRBD1	TRBV30	TRBJ2-6	.	CAWWGQYNVLTF	TGTGCCTGGTGGGGACAGTATAACGTCCTGACTTTC
TRBD1	TRBV29-1	TRBJ2-3	.	CSGTGVDTQYF	TGCAGCGGCACAGGGGTAGATACGCAGTATTTT
.	TRBV5-1	TRBJ2-3	.	CASSLGLQKDTQYF	TGCGCCAGCAGCTTGGGCCTACAGAAAGATACGCAGTATTTT
.	TRBV21-1	TRBJ1-5	few	CASSKDTCSNQPQHF	TGTGCCAGCAGCAAAGACACGTGTAGCAATCAGCCCCAGCATTTT
.	TRBV11-2	TRBJ2-7	once	CASSLGFDEQYF	TGTGCCAGCAGCTTAGGGTTCGACGAGCAGTACTTC
.	TRBV19	TRBJ1-4	once	CASKPGRLNEKLFF	TGTGCCAGTAAACCGGGACGGCTTAATGAAAAACTGTTTTTT
.	TRBV9	TRBJ2-3	.	CASSSTDRSTDTQYF	TGTGCCAGCAGCTCAACAGACAGGAGCACAGATACGCAGTATTTT
.	TRBV7-9	TRBJ1-2	.	CASEGRAVSFGYTF	TGTGCCAGCGAGGGCAGGGCTGTGTCGTTTGGCTACACCTTC
.	TRBV10-1	TRBJ1-1	.	CASSESLGGAEAFF	TGCGCCAGCAGTGAGTCGCTGGGGGGAGCTGAAGCTTTCTTT
.	TRBV5-5	TRBJ2-2	.	CASSLGHANTGELFF	TGTGCCAGCAGCTTGGGTCACGCGAACACCGGGGAGCTGTTTTTT
.	TRBV27	TRBJ1-2	.	CASSPRKEGLSYGYTF	TGTGCCAGCAGTCCTCGCAAGGAGGGCTTAAGCTATGGCTACACCTTC
.	TRBV4-2	TRBJ1-4	.	CASSPAGLTNEKLFF	TGTGCCAGCAGCCCTGCAGGGCTCACTAATGAAAAACTGTTTTTT